The 21 T cell receptor beta chains below were found in one sample sequenced in a study of T cell responses to AZD1222 COVID-19 vaccine. The repertoire was sequenced with immunoSEQ multiplex PCR; TCRdb's copy has only in-frame clones and lacks some. The sample shows approximately 180,000 clones, approximately 94% of them seen only once. This specimen consisted of peripheral blood, obtained 28 days after the second dose of the MenACWY control vaccine. These receptor sequences come from an adult who received the MenACWY meningococcal vaccine as a control.

This clone was detected a few times. The chain recombines TRBV19 with TRBJ2-7, with 9 bases aligning to TRBD1. The CDR3 totals 15 residues. The trim removed 3 bases at V and 3 bases at J, leaving 6 bases unmatched. Germline V gene data show CDR1 as LNHDA and CDR2 as SQIVND (reference sequence). CDR3 DNA sequence: TGTGCCAGTAGTATGGGACAGGGCCTTTTCTACGAGCAGTACTTC. Translation gives CASSMGQGLFYEQYF.

The rearrangement joins TRBV6-5 to TRBJ1-5; D may be TRBD1 (6 bases). The CDR3 consists of 13 residues. Looked up from germline, CDR1 is MNHEY and CDR2 is SVGAGI. The germline V and J ends were trimmed by 4 bases and 9 bases, with 13 bases remaining between them. CDR3 amino acids: CASSSWGAGPQHF. Here the CDR3 DNA reads TGTGCCAGCAGTTCTTGGGGGGCGGGGCCCCAGCATTTT.

The chain employs TRBV3-1 (or the pseudogene TRBV3-2) and TRBJ2-1; TRBD2 aligns across 11 bases. This CDR3 spans 16 amino acids. CDR1 and CDR2 (germline): LGHDT, YNNKEL (reference sequence). Trimming at V came to 2 bases and at J to 7 bases, leaving 7 bases not matched to a gene. The CDR3 sequence: CASSQRLAGGGNEQFF. The CDR3 DNA is TGTGCCAGCAGCCAACGGCTAGCGGGAGGAGGGAATGAGCAGTTCTTC.

This chain links TRBV5-6 with TRBJ1-4; D remains ambiguous. Germline loops: CDR1 SGHDT, CDR2 YYEEEE. V was shortened by 2 bases and J by 8 bases, with 13 bases between the two germline ends. CDR3 length: 14 amino acids. CDR3 sequence: CASSFGPRPEKLFF. CDR3 DNA sequence: TGTGCCAGCAGCTTTGGTCCCCGCCCCGAAAAACTGTTTTTT.

The chain joins TRBV2 to TRBJ1-4, with a possible D match to TRBD1 (6 bases). The V gene lost 7 bases and the J gene lost 8 bases, with 14 bases spanning the gap. The CDR3 has 13 amino acids. CDR1 and CDR2 from the germline V gene are SNHLY and FYNNEI. This CDR3 reads CASKTGPGEKLFF. The CDR3, as DNA: TGTGCCAGCAAAACAGGGCCGGGCGAAAAACTGTTTTTT.

The chain has TRBV27 and TRBJ2-2; no firm D call. Trimming cost V 4 bases and J 4 bases, with 7 bases left between them. This CDR3 spans 13 amino acids. Looked up from germline, CDR1 is MNHEY and CDR2 is SMNVEV (reference sequence). Written as DNA, the CDR3 is TGTGCCAGCAGTTATACGGGCACCGGGGAGCTGTTTTTT. Protein sequence: CASSYTGTGELFF.

The chain combines TRBV18 with TRBJ1-5, with a weak D call TRBD1 (6 bases). The CDR3 extends over 16 amino acids. The germline CDR1 and CDR2 sequences are KGHSH and LQKENI. V was cut by 4 bases and J by 0 bases, with 13 bases left in between. The CDR3 sequence is CASSLEGQYSNQPQHF. In DNA form, the CDR3 reads TGTGCCAGCTCACTCGAGGGACAATATAGCAATCAGCCCCAGCATTTT.

The chain carries TRBV5-1 and TRBJ2-1; the match to TRBD1 covers 9 bases. After removal of 0 bases from V and 7 bases from J, the junction contained 5 bases not matched to a gene. CDR3 size: 15 residues. CDR1 is SGHRS and CDR2 is YFSETQ in the germline V gene. Here the CDR3 DNA reads TGCGCCAGCAGCTTGGATGGGGACAGGGAAAATGAGCAGTTCTTC. The encoded protein is CASSLDGDRENEQFF. The full variable domain, rest sourced from reference TRBV5-1 and TRBJ2-1, is KAGVTQTPRYLIKTRGQQVTLSCSPISGHRSVSWYQQTPGQGLQFLFEYFSETQRNKGNFPGRFSGRQFSNSRSEMNVSTLELGDSALYLCASSLDGDRENEQFFGPGTRLTVL.

The chain carries TRBV5-1 and TRBJ1-1; 7 bases line up with TRBD1. Germline V gives CDR1 SGHRS, CDR2 YFSETQ. After removal of 3 bases from V and 2 bases from J, the junction contained 10 bases not matched to a gene. This CDR3 spans 16 amino acids. CDR3 DNA sequence: TGCGCCAGCAGCTCTTACAGGGGTGTGGGAAACACTGAAGCTTTCTTT. Protein sequence: CASSSYRGVGNTEAFF.

The chain carries TRBV14 and TRBJ2-1; TRBD2 matches at 13 bases. V gave up 1 base and J gave up 2 bases; unmatched junction bases: 8. CDR3 length: 19 residues. From germline, CDR1 is SGHDN and CDR2 FVKESK. As DNA, the CDR3 is TGTGCCAGCAGCCAAGGGACTAGCGGGAGCCGACAAGCCTACAATGAGCAGTTCTTC. Its translation: CASSQGTSGSRQAYNEQFF. The variable domain in full, with the rest retrieved from reference TRBV14 and TRBJ2-1, is EAGVTQFPSHSVIEKGQTVTLRCDPISGHDNLYWYRRVMGKEIKFLLHFVKESKQDESGMPNNRFLAERTGGTYSTLKVQPAELEDSGVYFCASSQGTSGSRQAYNEQFFGPGTRLTVL.

This chain joins TRBV18 and TRBJ2-7, with a possible D match to TRBD2 (5 bases). Between the trimmed V and J ends, which lost 3 bases and 0 bases, there was a span of 12 bases. Germline CDR1 is KGHSH and CDR2 is LQKENI. The CDR3 has 15 amino acids. The CDR3 reads CASSPSGPSSYEQYF. In DNA form, the CDR3 reads TGTGCCAGCTCACCGAGCGGACCGAGCTCCTACGAGCAGTACTTC.

The rearrangement joins TRBV18 to TRBJ1-3; D gene uncertain. This CDR3 is 16 amino acids long. V was pared by 5 bases and J by 2 bases, with 16 bases between. Per germline, CDR1 KGHSH and CDR2 LQKENI. The CDR3, as DNA: TGTGCCAGCTCAGAGTTACTGCTTGGGCCTGGAAACACCATATATTTT. Amino acid sequence: CASSELLLGPGNTIYF.

CDR3 in amino acids: CASSSTVTGTGRRETQYF. For the CDR3, the DNA is TGTGCCAGCAGTTCTACGGTCACCGGGACAGGAAGACGAGAGACCCAGTACTTC. The chain is built from TRBV27 and TRBJ2-5; 8 bases agree with TRBD1. CDR3 length: 18 residues. Germline loops: CDR1 MNHEY, CDR2 SMNVEV (reference sequence). V lost 4 bases to trimming and J lost 4 bases; unmatched junction nucleotides: 17.

The V gene is TRBV5-1, the J gene TRBJ1-1, with D possibly being TRBD1 (6 bases). V gave up 1 base and J gave up 1 base, with 11 bases separating them. CDR3 length: 15 residues. Germline values: CDR1 SGHRS, CDR2 YFSETQ. Here the CDR3 reads CASSLYGGQNTEAFF. CDR3 nucleotides: TGCGCCAGCAGCTTGTACGGGGGGCAGAACACTGAAGCTTTCTTT.

The chain employs TRBV6-6 and TRBJ1-5; D gene ambiguous. CDR1 is MNHNY, CDR2 SVGAGI, per germline (reference sequence). There are 13 residues in the CDR3. The V gene lost 2 bases and the J gene lost 0 bases, with 2 bases spanning the gap. For the CDR3, the DNA is TGTGCCAGCAGTTACGGTAGCAATCAGCCCCAGCATTTT. It encodes CASSYGSNQPQHF.

CDR3 amino acids: CASNPSGSYEQYF. CDR3 DNA: TGTGCCAGTAATCCTAGCGGGAGCTACGAGCAGTACTTC. The chain combines TRBV19 with TRBJ2-7, with TRBD2 matching over 10 bases. Germline-derived CDR1 and CDR2 are LNHDA and SQIVND (reference sequence). J was trimmed by 3 bases and V by 7 bases; bases with no gene match: 3. The CDR3 contains 13 residues.

The chain employs TRBV9 and TRBJ2-5, with D maybe TRBD1 (6 bases). The V gene lost 1 base and the J gene lost 5 bases, with 9 bases spanning the gap. The CDR3 totals 13 residues. Germline CDR1 is SGDLS and CDR2 is YYNGEE. CDR3 DNA sequence: TGTGCCAGCAGCGTACCAGGGGTTGAGACCCAGTACTTC. The encoded protein is CASSVPGVETQYF.

The chain couples TRBV7-6 to TRBJ2-7; D might be TRBD1 (6 bases). Germline CDR1 SGHVS, CDR2 FNYEAQ. The CDR3 loop spans 15 amino acids. Trimming took off 1 base at V and 5 bases at J, with 15 bases between the two ends. CDR3 bases: TGTGCCAGCAGCTTAGAAACAGGGTGGATGGACGAGCAGTACTTC. It is translated as CASSLETGWMDEQYF.

The chain recombines TRBV9 with TRBJ2-1; D is possibly TRBD2 (6 bases). Germline V CDR1 and CDR2: SGDLS, YYNGEE. Trimming stripped 3 bases from V and 5 bases from J, with 15 bases between. The CDR3 contains 15 residues. CDR3 amino acids: CASSGTGEGHNEQFF. The CDR3 nucleotides are TGTGCCAGCAGCGGGACGGGAGAGGGGCACAATGAGCAGTTCTTC.

The V call is TRBV30, the J call TRBJ2-7, with D hard to call. Germline values: CDR1 GTSNPN, CDR2 SVGIG (reference sequence). The CDR3 length is 12 residues. Trimming pared 0 bases from V and 6 bases from J, leaving 9 bases between. The CDR3 spells CAWSVEQFEQYF. In nucleotides, the CDR3 is TGTGCCTGGAGTGTCGAGCAGTTCGAGCAGTACTTC.

This chain connects TRBV14 to TRBJ2-7, with unresolved D. Germline V gives CDR1 SGHDN, CDR2 FVKESK. CDR3 size: 14 residues. Trimming left V 3 bases short and J 6 bases short, with 15 bases between. DNA for the CDR3: TGTGCCAGCAGCCAGGGCCGCTTCCAAGGCGAGCAGTACTTC. Amino acids: CASSQGRFQGEQYF.